The 20 T cell receptor beta chains below all came from one sample that was sequenced in a study of T-cell reconstitution after alpha-beta-depleted transplantation in children. Unique molecular identifiers were incorporated when the TCRbeta library was constructed. Each CDR3 protein gets one entry after TCRdb re-called the PCR reads with MiXCR. This table holds 490,000 or so distinct CDR3 sequences, approximately 13% found once. The sequencing used PBMCs from the stem cell graft donor, collected from the stem cell graft. The receptors come from a human donor who donated a stem cell graft to a child with combined immunodeficiency.

This clonotype was detected a few times. The rearrangement uses TRBV24-1 and TRBJ2-5, with D possibly matching TRBD2 (6 bases). The CDR3 loop spans 17 amino acids. V lost 2 bases and J 5 bases, leaving 20 bases between the germline ends. CDR1 is KGHDR and CDR2 is SFDVKD in the germline V gene. CDR3 DNA: TGTGCCACCAGTGATTCCGGGACTCTCGGGCGGTTGGAGACCCAGTACTTC. Its protein product is CATSDSGTLGRLETQYF.

The chain uses TRBV4-2 and TRBJ2-4, with 10 bases matching TRBD1. With V trimmed by 3 bases and J by 3 bases, 11 bases remained unmatched. Germline-derived CDR1 and CDR2 are LGHNA and YNFKEQ. The CDR3 contains 18 residues. CDR3 coding DNA: TGTGCCAGCAGCCACACGGGACAGGGGCTCGGGGACAAAAACATTCAGTACTTC. Amino acid sequence: CASSHTGQGLGDKNIQYF.

V gene TRBV11-2 combines with J gene TRBJ2-4; TRBD1 agrees at 8 bases. The CDR3 covers 14 residues. Per the germline V gene, CDR1 is SGHAT and CDR2 is FQNNGV. With V trimmed by 1 base and J by 6 bases, 2 bases remained unmatched. DNA for the CDR3: TGTGCCAGCAGCTTAGCAGGGGGCATAAACATTCAGTACTTC. Protein product: CASSLAGGINIQYF.

This clonotype was counted a few times. The chain recombines TRBV6-2 or TRBV6-3 with TRBJ2-7; D is undetermined. The CDR3 loop spans 13 amino acids. From germline, CDR1 is MNHEY and CDR2 SVGEGT. Trimming stripped 7 bases from V and 5 bases from J, with 15 bases between. The CDR3 DNA reads as TGTGCCAGCACGCGCGGTCTCCCCCACGAGCAGTACTTC. This sequence encodes CASTRGLPHEQYF.

The chain employs TRBV12-3 or TRBV12-4 and TRBJ2-7; D uncertain. The length of the CDR3 is 14 residues. Trimming shortened V by 4 bases and J by 2 bases, and 12 bases separated the two germline ends. The CDR3 bases are TGTGCCAGCAGTTCAAAGAGGCCTACCTACGAGCAGTACTTC. Its protein is CASSSKRPTYEQYF.

The CDR3 sequence is CATSLDSSSYNEQFF. Here the CDR3 DNA reads TGTGCCACCAGCTTGGACTCGAGCTCCTACAATGAGCAGTTCTTC. The chain joins TRBV24-1 to TRBJ2-1; TRBD2 is a possible D gene (5 bases). The CDR3 runs 15 residues. Per the germline V gene, CDR1 is KGHDR and CDR2 is SFDVKD. V lost 7 bases, J lost 0 bases, and 12 bases lay in between.

This clonotype has ten or more counts. V and J are TRBV9 and TRBJ2-2; perhaps TRBD1 as D (5 bases). The germline V gene encodes CDR1 SGDLS and CDR2 YYNGEE. V was clipped by 3 bases and J by 8 bases, with 8 bases between them. The CDR3 contains 12 residues. This chain's CDR3 is CASSGTSGELFF. CDR3 sequence (DNA): TGTGCCAGCAGCGGGACAAGTGGGGAGCTGTTTTTT.

The chain couples TRBV29-1 to TRBJ2-4, with D tentatively TRBD1 or TRBD2 (6 bases each). Trimming took off 7 bases at V and 4 bases at J, with 14 bases between the two ends. CDR1 and CDR2 (germline): SQVTM, ANQGSEA. The CDR3 spans 13 residues. The CDR3 DNA sequence: TGCAGCGGGGGGGCAGGGACTAAAAACATTCAGTACTTC. Translating gives CSGGAGTKNIQYF.

CDR3 bases: TGTGCCAGCAGCCAAGTTGAGGGCACAGCTAATGAAAAACTGTTTTTT. Protein sequence: CASSQVEGTANEKLFF. The V call is TRBV4-2, the J call TRBJ1-4; D unclear. The ends were cut back, 1 base at V and 3 bases at J, with 12 bases in the middle. Germline values: CDR1 LGHNA, CDR2 YNFKEQ. The length of the CDR3 is 16 residues.

In its sample, this clonotype was seen many times. This chain links TRBV11-1 with TRBJ2-7, with D perhaps TRBD1 or TRBD2 (5 bases each). This CDR3 has 21 amino acids. The V gene lost 4 bases and the J gene lost 5 bases, with 36 bases spanning the gap. CDR1 is SGHAT, CDR2 FQDESV, per germline (reference sequence). CDR3 DNA: TGTGCCAGCAGCTCGTGGACGGGGACCCATCGCGCACCCCTTCTTCCTAACGAGCAGTACTTC. Translated: CASSSWTGTHRAPLLPNEQYF.

This clonotype was observed many times. This chain joins TRBV6-5 and TRBJ2-7; 7 nucleotides match TRBD2. The CDR3 is 15 amino acids. Germline-derived CDR1 and CDR2 are MNHEY and SVGAGI. The ends lost 4 bases at V and 1 base at J; junction bases unmatched: 7. In DNA form, the CDR3 reads TGTGCCAGCAGTTTAGCCACTAGCGAGTCCTACGAGCAGTACTTC. It specifies CASSLATSESYEQYF.

This clonotype has at least ten counts. This CDR3 reads CASSPQLYWDKFSGANVLTF. DNA of the CDR3: TGTGCCAGCTCACCACAGTTATATTGGGACAAGTTTTCTGGGGCCAACGTCCTGACTTTC. This chain connects TRBV18 to TRBJ2-6; possibly TRBD1 for D (6 bases). The CDR3 covers 20 residues. V lost 1 base and J lost 1, with 20 bases in between. Germline loops: CDR1 KGHSH, CDR2 LQKENI.

Concerning this clonotype: Germline is not matched at one junction end, which may reflect a read error. The J gene is TRBJ1-2, the V gene TRBV5-4; no reliable D call. Germline loops: CDR1 SGHNT, CDR2 YYREEE (reference sequence). The CDR3 runs 13 residues. For the CDR3, the DNA is TGTGCCAGCAGCTTGGACCGAAACTATTGCTACACCTTC. It translates to CASSLDRNYCYTF. Full variable domain (outside the CDR3, taken from reference TRBV5-4 and TRBJ1-2): ETGVTQSPTHLIKTRGQQVTLRCSSQSGHNTVSWYQQALGQGPQFIFQYYREEENGRGNFPPRFSGLQFPNYSSELNVNALELDDSALYLCASSLDRNYCYTFGSGTRLTVV.

The gene calls are TRBV3-1 and TRBJ2-7, with 9 positions matching TRBD1. CDR1 LGHDT and CDR2 YNNKEL come from the germline V gene (reference sequence). The V segment lost 4 bases and the J segment 3 bases; nucleotides outside the gene matches: 10. The CDR3 is 16 amino acids. The CDR3 region has the DNA TGTGCCAGCAGCCCATCATTGGGACAGGGAGTCTACGAGCAGTACTTC. Its protein is CASSPSLGQGVYEQYF.

This clonotype was seen only a few times. The V gene is TRBV6-1, the J gene TRBJ2-7, with no clear D. Trimming cost V 6 bases and J 6 bases, with 21 bases left between them. CDR3 size: 15 residues. Germline V gene sequence: CDR1 MNHNS, CDR2 SASEGT. For the CDR3, the DNA is TGTGCCAGCAGGATCCACCCAACCATCGGAAGCGAGCAGTACTTC. Encoded protein: CASRIHPTIGSEQYF.

V is TRBV12-3 or TRBV12-4 and J is TRBJ2-5; D gene ambiguous. This CDR3 is 16 amino acids long. Trimming took 2 bases from V and 1 from J, leaving 14 bases between them. CDR3 bases: TGTGCCAGCAGTTTAATCCCGGCGCAGGCCCAAGAGACCCAGTACTTC. It encodes CASSLIPAQAQETQYF.

CDR3 region: CSARGTGGYNEQFF. The CDR3 DNA reads TGCAGTGCTAGGGGGACAGGGGGCTACAATGAGCAGTTCTTC. The chain recombines TRBV20-1 with TRBJ2-1, with TRBD1 matching 11 bases. This CDR3 is built from 14 residues. Trimming at V came to 3 bases and at J to 3 bases, leaving 1 base not matched to a gene. Germline V CDR1 and CDR2: DFQATT, SNEGSKA (reference sequence).

This clonotype occurred many times. The rearrangement links TRBV15 to TRBJ2-3; D not certain. The CDR3 is 15 amino acids. Trimming removed 2 bases from V and 4 bases from J, with 13 bases in between. CDR1 is LNHNV and CDR2 is YYDKDF in the germline V gene (reference sequence). CDR3 sequence: CATSRSPSTADTQYF. As DNA, the CDR3 is TGTGCCACCAGCAGATCCCCATCAACAGCAGATACGCAGTATTTT.

The chain has TRBV4-3 and TRBJ2-1, with 9 positions matching TRBD2. The CDR3 is 17 amino acids. The ends lost 0 bases at V and 5 bases at J; junction bases unmatched: 8. CDR1 LGHNA and CDR2 YSLEER come from the germline V gene. CDR3 residues: CASSQDRGGRADNEQFF. CDR3 coding DNA: TGCGCCAGCAGCCAAGATAGGGGCGGGAGGGCCGACAATGAGCAGTTCTTC.

In the case of this clonotype: Just one base apart from a much larger clone, this may be a read error. The chain uses TRBV4-3 and TRBJ2-1; D is undetermined. The CDR3 contains 17 residues. Germline assignment: CDR1 LGHNA and CDR2 YSLEER. The CDR3 DNA reads TGCGCCAGCAGCCAAGGGGTCTGGCTAAGCTCCTACAATGAGCGGTTCTTC. Its translation is CASSQGVWLSSYNERFF.